This is a list of T cell receptor beta chains from one sample in a study of OX40 agonist ivuxolimab in advanced cancers. Sequencing was performed with immunoSEQ multiplex PCR; in TCRdb, only in-frame clones are kept and a portion is missing. The sample has approximately 110,000 clones, around 93% seen once. The material was CD4+ or CD8+ T cells sorted from blood, obtained in a trial of the OX40 agonist ivuxolimab. The receptor source for this set is an adult with an advanced solid tumor such as melanoma, head and neck, liver or kidney cancer. CDR3s include the opening cysteine and the closing phenylalanine or tryptophan. The D gene is left open where the match is weak. A clone size is listed for some rows: how often the clone was seen (once, few, many), or a class if it is expanded.

j_call: TRBJ1-3
v_call: TRBV7-2
clone_size: -
d_call: TRBD1
cdr3_aa: CASSPGQGASGNTIYF
cdr3_nt: TGTGCCAGCAGCCCAGGACAGGGGGCTTCGGGAAACACCATATATTTT

j_call: TRBJ2-1
v_call: TRBV19
clone_size: -
d_call: TRBD2
cdr3_aa: CASSRASGSGEQFF
cdr3_nt: TGTGCCAGTAGTAGGGCTAGCGGGTCTGGGGAGCAGTTCTTC

j_call: TRBJ1-2
v_call: TRBV9
clone_size: -
d_call: -
cdr3_aa: CASSVVGYGYTF
cdr3_nt: TGTGCCAGCAGCGTAGTTGGCTATGGCTACACCTTC

j_call: TRBJ1-4
v_call: TRBV5-1
clone_size: -
d_call: -
cdr3_aa: CASSDGDRLEKLFF
cdr3_nt: TGCGCCAGCAGCGACGGCGACAGGCTGGAAAAACTGTTTTTT

j_call: TRBJ1-2
v_call: TRBV28
clone_size: -
d_call: TRBD1
cdr3_aa: CASSLTGQGHGYTF
cdr3_nt: TGTGCCAGCAGTTTAACGGGACAGGGGCACGGCTACACCTTC

j_call: TRBJ2-7
v_call: TRBV11-2
clone_size: -
d_call: -
cdr3_aa: CASSLVGSLIYEQYF
cdr3_nt: TGTGCCAGCAGCTTAGTTGGGAGTCTCATTTACGAGCAGTACTTC

j_call: TRBJ2-7
v_call: TRBV25-1
clone_size: -
d_call: TRBD1
cdr3_aa: CASSDRTGDEQYF
cdr3_nt: TGTGCCAGCAGTGACCGGACAGGGGACGAGCAGTACTTC

j_call: TRBJ1-5
v_call: TRBV5-3
clone_size: -
d_call: -
cdr3_aa: CARRQGIQPQHF
cdr3_nt: TGTGCCAGAAGACAGGGAATTCAGCCCCAGCATTTT

j_call: TRBJ2-1
v_call: TRBV11-3
clone_size: -
d_call: TRBD2
cdr3_aa: CASSFGGSRGNEQFF
cdr3_nt: TGTGCCAGCAGCTTTGGCGGGAGTAGGGGCAATGAGCAGTTCTTC

j_call: TRBJ1-1
v_call: TRBV5-4
clone_size: -
d_call: -
cdr3_aa: CASSFRPGTSENTEAFF
cdr3_nt: TGTGCCAGCAGCTTTCGGCCGGGAACCAGCGAAAACACTGAAGCTTTCTTT

j_call: TRBJ2-1
v_call: TRBV5-1
clone_size: -
d_call: TRBD1
cdr3_aa: CASSSGQGAYNEQFF
cdr3_nt: TGCGCCAGCAGCTCGGGACAGGGGGCGTACAATGAGCAGTTCTTC

j_call: TRBJ1-2
v_call: TRBV7-8
clone_size: -
d_call: -
cdr3_aa: CASSLGQNYGYTF
cdr3_nt: TGTGCCAGCAGCTTAGGCCAGAACTATGGCTACACCTTC

j_call: TRBJ2-7
v_call: TRBV7-9
clone_size: -
d_call: TRBD2
cdr3_aa: CASSRFTSGGINYEQYF
cdr3_nt: TGTGCCAGCAGCCGCTTTACTAGCGGGGGGATAAATTACGAGCAGTACTTC

j_call: TRBJ2-5
v_call: TRBV30
clone_size: -
d_call: TRBD2
cdr3_aa: CAWKGLAGVETQYF
cdr3_nt: TGTGCCTGGAAGGGACTAGCGGGAGTTGAGACCCAGTACTTC

j_call: TRBJ2-7
v_call: TRBV19
clone_size: -
d_call: -
cdr3_aa: CASSPLAISYEQYF
cdr3_nt: TGTGCCAGTAGTCCACTAGCTATTTCCTACGAGCAGTACTTC

j_call: TRBJ1-5
v_call: TRBV27
clone_size: -
d_call: -
cdr3_aa: CASSLAGWGGDQPQHF
cdr3_nt: TGTGCCAGCAGTCTCGCCGGATGGGGGGGCGATCAGCCCCAGCATTTT

j_call: TRBJ2-1
v_call: TRBV19
clone_size: -
d_call: TRBD2
cdr3_aa: CASSIRGSGRSSYNEQFF
cdr3_nt: TGTGCCAGTAGTATACGAGGCAGCGGGAGGAGCTCCTACAATGAGCAGTTCTTC

j_call: TRBJ2-7
v_call: TRBV5-8
clone_size: -
d_call: TRBD2
cdr3_aa: CASSSLGGARHEQYF
cdr3_nt: TGTGCCAGCAGCTCGCTCGGGGGGGCTCGACACGAGCAGTACTTC

j_call: TRBJ1-1
v_call: TRBV4-3
clone_size: once
d_call: -
cdr3_aa: CASSQAPTGWNTEAFF
cdr3_nt: TGCGCCAGCAGCCAGGCGCCTACAGGGTGGAACACTGAAGCTTTCTTT

j_call: TRBJ2-2
v_call: TRBV2
clone_size: -
d_call: TRBD2
cdr3_aa: CASSLKLAGGNTGELFF
cdr3_nt: TGTGCCAGCAGTTTGAAACTAGCGGGAGGTAACACCGGGGAGCTGTTTTTT

j_call: TRBJ1-1
v_call: TRBV18
clone_size: -
d_call: -
cdr3_aa: CASSPDMGNTEAFF
cdr3_nt: TGTGCCAGCTCACCTGACATGGGGAACACTGAAGCTTTCTTT

j_call: TRBJ1-5
v_call: TRBV7-8
clone_size: -
d_call: -
cdr3_aa: CASSLSDPSNQPQHF
cdr3_nt: TGTGCCAGCAGCTTAAGCGATCCCAGCAATCAGCCCCAGCATTTT